The subject of this entry is one TCR beta chain. Its antigen remains unidentified. The authors ran a second PCR of about 7 to 11 cycles using a sample-barcoded 5' primer and a J-beta primer mix. In TCRdb, the 5' RACE reads were re-called with MiXCR into one record per CDR3 protein. This sample has about 1.8 million distinct CDR3 sequences; 49% occur once, and the top ten carry 2% to 2.5%. Isolation of PBMCs gave at least 7 million cells per sample. The data belong to a study of blood T cells in healthy people across ages. Regarding the study as a whole: Relative to aged donors, long-lived donors carried more naive CD4+ cells and displayed higher diversity. Estimated diversity that came from one million T cells was considered an underestimate.

J lost 4 bases, V lost 2 bases, and 7 bases had no gene match. This CDR3 spans 16 amino acids. Looked up from germline, CDR1 is LNHNV and CDR2 is YYDKDF (reference sequence). The TCR comes from a woman between 35 and 50 years old in good health. Specimen: blood. The genes are TRBV15 and TRBJ1-5, with 8 bases identical to TRBD1. The CDR3 DNA reads as TGTGCCACCAGCAGAACCGGGACAGGAGGTAATCAGCCCCAGCATTTT. The encoded protein is CATSRTGTGGNQPQHF.